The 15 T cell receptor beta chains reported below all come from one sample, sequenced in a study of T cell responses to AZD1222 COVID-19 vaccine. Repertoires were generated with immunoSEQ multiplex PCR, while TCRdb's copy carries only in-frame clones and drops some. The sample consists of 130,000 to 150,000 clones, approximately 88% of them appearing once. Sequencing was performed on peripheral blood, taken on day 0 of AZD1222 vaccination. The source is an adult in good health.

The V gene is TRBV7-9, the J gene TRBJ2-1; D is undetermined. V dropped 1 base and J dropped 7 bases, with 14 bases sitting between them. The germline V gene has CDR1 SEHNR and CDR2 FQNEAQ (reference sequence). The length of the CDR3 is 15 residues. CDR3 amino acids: CASSLGRPDRNEQFF. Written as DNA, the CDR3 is TGTGCCAGCAGCTTAGGTAGGCCAGATCGGAATGAGCAGTTCTTC.

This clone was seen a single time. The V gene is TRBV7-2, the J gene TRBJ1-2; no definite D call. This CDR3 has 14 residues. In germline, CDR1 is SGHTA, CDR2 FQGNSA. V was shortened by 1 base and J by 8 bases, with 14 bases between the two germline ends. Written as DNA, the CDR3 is TGTGCCAGCAGCTTAGAATTGGCTTTAGGCGGCTACACCTTC. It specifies CASSLELALGGYTF.

CDR3 nucleotide sequence: TGTGCCAGCAGGGGGATCCCGGATACGCAGTATTTT. Residues: CASRGIPDTQYF. The rearrangement uses TRBV25-1 and TRBJ2-3; no reliable D call. Germline V lookup: CDR1 MGHDK, CDR2 SYGVNS. V was trimmed by 6 bases and J by 6 bases, leaving 10 bases between them. This CDR3 is 12 amino acids long.

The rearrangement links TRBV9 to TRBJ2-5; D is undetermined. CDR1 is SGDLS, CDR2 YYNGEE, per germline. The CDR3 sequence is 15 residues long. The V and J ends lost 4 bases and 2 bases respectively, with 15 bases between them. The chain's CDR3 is CASSPRHLLQETQYF. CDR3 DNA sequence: TGTGCCAGCAGCCCCAGACACCTTTTACAAGAGACCCAGTACTTC.

CDR3 sequence (DNA): TGTGCCAGCAGTGAAGCGGAGTATGGCTACACCTTC. Protein: CASSEAEYGYTF. The genes are TRBV2 and TRBJ1-2, with D unresolved. The CDR3 length is 12 residues. The V gene's germline CDR1 is SNHLY and CDR2 FYNNEI. The V end lost 0 bases, the J end lost 5 bases, and 4 bases lay between the germline ends.

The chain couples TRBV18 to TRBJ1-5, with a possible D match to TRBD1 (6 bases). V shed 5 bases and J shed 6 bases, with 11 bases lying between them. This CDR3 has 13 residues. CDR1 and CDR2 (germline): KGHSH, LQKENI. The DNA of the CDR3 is TGTGCCAGCTCAACCGACAGGTCTCAGCCCCAGCATTTT. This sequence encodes CASSTDRSQPQHF.

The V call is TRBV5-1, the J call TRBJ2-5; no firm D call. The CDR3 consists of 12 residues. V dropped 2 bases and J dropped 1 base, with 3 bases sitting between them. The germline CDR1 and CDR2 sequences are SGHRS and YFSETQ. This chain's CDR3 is CASSFSQETQYF. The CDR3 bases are TGCGCCAGCAGCTTTTCCCAAGAGACCCAGTACTTC.

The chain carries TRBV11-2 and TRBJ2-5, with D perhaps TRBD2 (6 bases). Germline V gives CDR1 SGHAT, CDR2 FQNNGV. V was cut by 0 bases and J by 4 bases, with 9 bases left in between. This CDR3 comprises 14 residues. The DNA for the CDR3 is TGTGCCAGCAGCTTAGATAACGGGAGAGAGACCCAGTACTTC. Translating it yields CASSLDNGRETQYF.

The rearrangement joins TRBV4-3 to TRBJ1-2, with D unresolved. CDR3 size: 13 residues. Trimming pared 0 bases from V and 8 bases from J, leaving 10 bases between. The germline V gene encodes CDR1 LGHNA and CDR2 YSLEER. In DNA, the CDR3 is TGCGCCAGCAGCCAAGAACGAAGCGGGGGCTACACCTTC. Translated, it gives CASSQERSGGYTF.

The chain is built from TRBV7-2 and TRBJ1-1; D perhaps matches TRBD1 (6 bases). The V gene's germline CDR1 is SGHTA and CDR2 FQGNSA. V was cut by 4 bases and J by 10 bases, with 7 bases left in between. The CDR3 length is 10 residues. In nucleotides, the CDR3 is TGTGCCAGCAGCTCCAGGGGAGCTTTCTTT. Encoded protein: CASSSRGAFF.

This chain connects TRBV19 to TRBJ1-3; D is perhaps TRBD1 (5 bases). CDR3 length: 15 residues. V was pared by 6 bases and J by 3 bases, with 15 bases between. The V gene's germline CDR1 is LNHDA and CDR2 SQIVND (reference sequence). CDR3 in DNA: TGTGCCAGTAGATACTGGACGGGGGATGGAAACACCATATATTTT. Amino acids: CASRYWTGDGNTIYF.

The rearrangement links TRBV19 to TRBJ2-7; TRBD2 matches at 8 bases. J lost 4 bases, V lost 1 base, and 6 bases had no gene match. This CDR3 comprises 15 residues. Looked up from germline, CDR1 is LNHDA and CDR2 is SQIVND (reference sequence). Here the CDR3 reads CASSIAAGADYEQYF. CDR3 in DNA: TGTGCCAGTAGTATAGCAGCGGGAGCAGATTACGAGCAGTACTTC.

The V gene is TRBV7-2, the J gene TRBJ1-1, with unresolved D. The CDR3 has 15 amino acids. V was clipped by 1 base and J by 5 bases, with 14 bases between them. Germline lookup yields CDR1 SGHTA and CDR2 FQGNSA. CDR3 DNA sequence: TGTGCCAGCAGCTTAGAGTTTAGGGCGGGGACTGAAGCTTTCTTT. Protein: CASSLEFRAGTEAFF.

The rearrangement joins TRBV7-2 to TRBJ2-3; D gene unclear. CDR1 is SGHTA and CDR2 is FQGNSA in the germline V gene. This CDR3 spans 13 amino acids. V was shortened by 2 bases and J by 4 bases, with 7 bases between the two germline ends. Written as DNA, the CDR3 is TGTGCCAGCAGCTTAAGTTTTTCAGATACGCAGTATTTT. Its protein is CASSLSFSDTQYF. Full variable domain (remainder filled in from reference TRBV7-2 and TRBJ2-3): GAGVSQSPSNKVTEKGKDVELRCDPISGHTALYWYRQSLGQGLEFLIYFQGNSAPDKSGLPSDRFSAERTGGSVSTLTIQRTQQEDSAVYLCASSLSFSDTQYFGPGTRLTVL.

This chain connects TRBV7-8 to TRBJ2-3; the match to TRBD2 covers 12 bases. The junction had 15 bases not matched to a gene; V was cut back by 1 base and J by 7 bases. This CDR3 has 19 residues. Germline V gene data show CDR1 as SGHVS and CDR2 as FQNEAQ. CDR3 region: CASSLEGGLTSGRLNTQYF. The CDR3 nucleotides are TGTGCCAGCAGCTTAGAGGGGGGACTGACTAGCGGGAGACTAAATACGCAGTATTTT.